These 3 T cell receptor beta chains were all obtained from the same sample, sequenced in a study of T-cell memory formation after mild COVID-19 (dated by TCRdb to the early 2020s). Receptor libraries were prepared by 5' RACE. Sequenced using an Illumina NovaSeq 6000. TCRdb trimmed the raw reads at Q25, called clones with MiXCR and kept productive beta chains. Each CDR3 protein gets just one entry, which takes the most common genes and DNA from the rows behind it. The sample profile shows about 430,000 distinct CDR3 sequences; about a sixth of them were found once. Under 25% of the sample goes to the ten largest clones. The sequencing input was PBMCs or a T cell subset sorted from them (not recorded which). The receptors here all came from a man aged 18 to 30 who had mild COVID-19 (a few samples of this study predate the infection). The sample titles of this study are shuffled in the database, so cell type and time point are left out; the donor was told from shared clones.

This clonotype was counted between two and nine times. The rearrangement links TRBV24-1 to TRBJ2-1; 8 bases map to TRBD2. The CDR3 sequence is 16 residues long. In germline, CDR1 is KGHDR, CDR2 SFDVKD. Trimming cost V 5 bases and J 12 bases; bases outside gene matches: 17. Written as DNA, the CDR3 is TGTGCCACCAGTGCCGGGAGGGGACAAACTAGCCCCAGGCAGTTCTTC. Amino acids: CATSAGRGQTSPRQFF.

This rearrangement joins TRBV4-1 to TRBJ1-3; 7 bases line up with TRBD1. V dropped 5 bases and J dropped 3; count of bases not matched to a gene: 13. Germline V lookup: CDR1 MGHRA, CDR2 YSYEKL. This CDR3 contains 17 residues. The CDR3 nucleotides read TGCGCCAGCAGCGAAGGACAGGCAAGCCTAGGTGGAAACACCATATATTTT. This encodes CASSEGQASLGGNTIYF.

J is TRBJ1-1 and V is TRBV7-4; 8 bases agree with TRBD1. The CDR3 covers 15 residues. Per germline, CDR1 SGHVT and CDR2 SQSDAQ. Trimming at V came to 5 bases and at J to 5 bases, leaving 10 bases not matched to a gene. The CDR3 sequence is CASSPGQGRMTEAFF. The CDR3 nucleotides read TGTGCCAGCAGCCCCGGACAGGGTAGAATGACTGAAGCTTTCTTT.